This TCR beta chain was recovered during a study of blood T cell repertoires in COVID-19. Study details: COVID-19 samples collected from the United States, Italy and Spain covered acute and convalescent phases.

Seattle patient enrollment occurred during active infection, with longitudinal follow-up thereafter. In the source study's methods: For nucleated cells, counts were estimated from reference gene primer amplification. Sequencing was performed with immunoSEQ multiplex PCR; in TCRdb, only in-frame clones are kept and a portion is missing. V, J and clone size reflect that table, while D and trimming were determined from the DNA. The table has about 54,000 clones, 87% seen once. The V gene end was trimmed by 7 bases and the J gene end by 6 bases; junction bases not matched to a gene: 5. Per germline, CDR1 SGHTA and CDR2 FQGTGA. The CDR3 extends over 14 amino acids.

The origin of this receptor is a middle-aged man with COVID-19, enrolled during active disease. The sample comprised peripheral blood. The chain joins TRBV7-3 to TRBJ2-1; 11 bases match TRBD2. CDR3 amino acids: CASKLAGVSNEQFF. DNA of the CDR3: TGTGCCAGCAAACTAGCGGGAGTAAGCAATGAGCAGTTCTTC.